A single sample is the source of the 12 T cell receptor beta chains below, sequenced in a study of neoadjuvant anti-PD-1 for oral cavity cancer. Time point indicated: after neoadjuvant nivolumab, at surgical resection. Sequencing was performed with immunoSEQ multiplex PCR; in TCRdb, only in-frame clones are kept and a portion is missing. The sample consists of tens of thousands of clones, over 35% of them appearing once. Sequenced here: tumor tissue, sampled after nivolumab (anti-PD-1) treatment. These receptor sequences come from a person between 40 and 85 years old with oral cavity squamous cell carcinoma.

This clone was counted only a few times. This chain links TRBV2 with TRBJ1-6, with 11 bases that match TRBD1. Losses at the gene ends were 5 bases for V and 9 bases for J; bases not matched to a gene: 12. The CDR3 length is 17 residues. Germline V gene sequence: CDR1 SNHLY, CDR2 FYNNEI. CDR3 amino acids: CASSRGQGAIRGSPLHF. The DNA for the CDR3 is TGTGCCAGCAGTCGCGGACAGGGGGCCATCCGGGGTTCACCCCTCCACTTT.

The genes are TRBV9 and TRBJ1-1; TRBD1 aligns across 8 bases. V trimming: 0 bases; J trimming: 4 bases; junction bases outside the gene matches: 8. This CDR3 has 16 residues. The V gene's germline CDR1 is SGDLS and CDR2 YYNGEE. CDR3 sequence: CASSVGFLDRGTEAFF. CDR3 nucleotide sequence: TGTGCCAGCAGCGTAGGATTCCTAGACAGGGGCACTGAAGCTTTCTTT.

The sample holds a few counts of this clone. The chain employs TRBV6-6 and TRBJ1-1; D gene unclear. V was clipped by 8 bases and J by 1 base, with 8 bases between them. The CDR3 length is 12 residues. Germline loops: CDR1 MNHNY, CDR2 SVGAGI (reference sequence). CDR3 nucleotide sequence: TGTGCCAGCGGTGGCGGGAACACTGAAGCTTTCTTT. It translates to CASGGGNTEAFF.

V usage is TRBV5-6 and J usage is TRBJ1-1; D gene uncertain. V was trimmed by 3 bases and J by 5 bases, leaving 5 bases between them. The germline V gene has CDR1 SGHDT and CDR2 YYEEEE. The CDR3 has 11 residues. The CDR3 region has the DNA TGTGCCAGCAGCTGGGGTACTGAAGCTTTCTTT. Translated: CASSWGTEAFF.

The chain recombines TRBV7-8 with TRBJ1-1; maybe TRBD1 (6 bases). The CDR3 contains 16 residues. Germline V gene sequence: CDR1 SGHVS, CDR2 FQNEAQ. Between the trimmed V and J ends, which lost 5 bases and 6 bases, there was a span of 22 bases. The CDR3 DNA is TGTGCCAGCAGCCCGTCCGGGTGGGGGCCCGAGCCTGAAGCTTTCTTT. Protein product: CASSPSGWGPEPEAFF.

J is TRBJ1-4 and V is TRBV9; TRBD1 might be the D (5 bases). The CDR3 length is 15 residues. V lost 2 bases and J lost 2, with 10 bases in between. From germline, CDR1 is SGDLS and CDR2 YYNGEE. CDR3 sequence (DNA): TGTGCCAGCAGCGTTTGGGGCGCGACTAATGAAAAACTGTTTTTT. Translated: CASSVWGATNEKLFF. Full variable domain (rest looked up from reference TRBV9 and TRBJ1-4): DSGVTQTPKHLITATGQRVTLRCSPRSGDLSVYWYQQSLDQGLQFLIQYYNGEERAKGNILERFSAQQFPDLHSELNLSSLELGDSALYFCASSVWGATNEKLFFGSGTQLSVL.

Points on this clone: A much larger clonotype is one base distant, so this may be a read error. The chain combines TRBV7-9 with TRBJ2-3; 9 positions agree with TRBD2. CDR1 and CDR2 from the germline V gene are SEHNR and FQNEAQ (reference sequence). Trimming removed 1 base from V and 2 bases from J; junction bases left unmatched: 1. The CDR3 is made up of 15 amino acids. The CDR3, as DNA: TGTGCCAGCAGCTTAGTAGCGGGGGACACAGATACGCAGTATTTT. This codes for CASSLVAGDTDTQYF.

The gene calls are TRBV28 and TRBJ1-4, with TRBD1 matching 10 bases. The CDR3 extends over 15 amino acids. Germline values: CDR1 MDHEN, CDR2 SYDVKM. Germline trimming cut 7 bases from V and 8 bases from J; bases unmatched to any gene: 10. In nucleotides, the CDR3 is TGTGCCAGCACTCTTGGACAGGGGGGTTACGAAAAACTGTTTTTT. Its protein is CASTLGQGGYEKLFF.

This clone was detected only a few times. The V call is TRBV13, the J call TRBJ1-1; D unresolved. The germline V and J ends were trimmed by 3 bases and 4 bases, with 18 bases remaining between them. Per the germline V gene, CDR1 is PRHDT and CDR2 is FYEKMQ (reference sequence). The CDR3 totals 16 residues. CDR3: CASSFYRASRVTEAFF. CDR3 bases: TGTGCCAGCAGCTTTTATCGGGCCTCCCGGGTCACTGAAGCTTTCTTT.

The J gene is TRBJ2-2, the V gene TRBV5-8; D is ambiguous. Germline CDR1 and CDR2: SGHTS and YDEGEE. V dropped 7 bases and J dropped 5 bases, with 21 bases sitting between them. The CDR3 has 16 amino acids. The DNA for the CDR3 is TGTGCCAGCCCCCCTCGAAGGGATTATAGAACCGGGGAGCTGTTTTTT. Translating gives CASPPRRDYRTGELFF.

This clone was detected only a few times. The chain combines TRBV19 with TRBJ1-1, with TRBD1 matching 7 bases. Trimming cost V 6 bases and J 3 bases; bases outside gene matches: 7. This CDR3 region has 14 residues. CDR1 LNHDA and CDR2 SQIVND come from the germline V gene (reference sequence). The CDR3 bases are TGTGCCAGTAGCCGTTATACAGGGGACACTGAAGCTTTCTTT. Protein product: CASSRYTGDTEAFF.

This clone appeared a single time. The CDR3 bases are TGTGCCAGCAGTGTGGGACAGACCCCCTACAATGAGCAGTTCTTC. This encodes CASSVGQTPYNEQFF. The chain links TRBV2 to TRBJ2-1; 7 nucleotides agree with TRBD1. Trimming removed 4 bases from V and 2 bases from J; junction bases left unmatched: 5. The germline CDR1 and CDR2 sequences are SNHLY and FYNNEI. This CDR3 comprises 15 residues. Supplemented by reference TRBV2 and TRBJ2-1, the full variable domain reads EPEVTQTPSHQVTQMGQEVILRCVPISNHLYFYWYRQILGQKVEFLVSFYNNEISEKSEIFDDQFSVERPDGSNFTLKIRSTKLEDSAMYFCASSVGQTPYNEQFFGPGTRLTVL.